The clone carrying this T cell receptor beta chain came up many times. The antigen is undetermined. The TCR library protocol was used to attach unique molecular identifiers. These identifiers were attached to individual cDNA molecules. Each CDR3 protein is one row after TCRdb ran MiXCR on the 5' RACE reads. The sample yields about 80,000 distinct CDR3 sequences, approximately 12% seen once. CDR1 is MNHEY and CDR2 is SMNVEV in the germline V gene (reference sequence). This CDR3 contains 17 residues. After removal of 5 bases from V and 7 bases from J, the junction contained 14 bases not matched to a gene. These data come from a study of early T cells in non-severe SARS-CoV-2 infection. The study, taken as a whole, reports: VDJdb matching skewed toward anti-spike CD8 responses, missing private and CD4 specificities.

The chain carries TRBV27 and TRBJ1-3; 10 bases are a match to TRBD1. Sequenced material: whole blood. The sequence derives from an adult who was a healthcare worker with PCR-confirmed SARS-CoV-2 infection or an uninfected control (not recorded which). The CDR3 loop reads CASSPNRGQGSSNTIYF. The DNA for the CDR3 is TGTGCCAGCAGTCCCAATCGGGGACAGGGGTCCTCTAACACCATATATTTT.